These T cell receptor beta chains were read from a single sample in a study of cytomegalovirus exposure and HLA in healthy donors. Profiling relied on immunoSEQ multiplex PCR, and the TCRdb table lists in-frame clones only, not all of them. The profile shows 150,000 to 200,000 clones, about 90% of them singletons. Source material: PBMCs. These receptor sequences come from a girl under two years old in good health and CMV-seronegative. The CDR3 runs from the conserved cysteine through the conserved F or W. The D gene is left open where the match is weak. Not all rows give a size; the values are once, few, many and, for expanded clones, a class.

TRBJ1-3 | TRBD1 | 12 | . | TRBV6-1 | TGTGCCAGCAGGCGGGACAGTAACACCATATATTTT | CASRRDSNTIYF
TRBJ2-2 | . | 15 | . | TRBV7-3 | TGTGCCAGCAGCTCTTACCCGGGGGACCTCCGGGAGCTGTTTTTT | CASSSYPGDLRELFF
TRBJ2-7 | . | 14 | . | TRBV5-1 | TGCGCCAGCAGCTTTGGTAGCGGCCTCTACGAGCAGTACTTC | CASSFGSGLYEQYF
TRBJ1-1 | TRBD1 | 16 | . | TRBV6-4 | TGTGCCAGCAGTGAGAGGGCAGGGGGCTGGAGCACTGAAGCTTTCTTT | CASSERAGGWSTEAFF
TRBJ2-7 | . | 15 | . | TRBV7-9 | TGTGCCAGCAGCTTAGGATCCAGGGGAAAATACGAGCAGTACTTC | CASSLGSRGKYEQYF
TRBJ1-2 | . | 13 | . | TRBV19 | TGTGCCAGTAGTATTGGAGCAGACTATGGCTACACCTTC | CASSIGADYGYTF
TRBJ2-6 | . | 16 | . | TRBV7-3 | TGTGCCAGCAGCTTATACAGGGTCTCTGGGGCCAACGTCCTGACTTTC | CASSLYRVSGANVLTF
TRBJ2-5 | . | 12 | . | TRBV5-1 | TGCGCCAGCAGCGCGGACAAGGAGACCCAGTACTTC | CASSADKETQYF
TRBJ2-5 | TRBD1 | 16 | . | TRBV7-2 | TGTGCCAGCAGCTTTAGGTCAGGGGGACAGGGAGAGACCCAGTACTTC | CASSFRSGGQGETQYF
TRBJ2-7 | TRBD2 | 14 | . | TRBV30 | TGTGCCTGGAGTGTGGGCGGGAGTCTCGTCGAGCAGTACTTC | CAWSVGGSLVEQYF
TRBJ1-4 | . | 16 | . | TRBV12-5 | TGTGCTAGTGGTTTGGTACGGGGGAGTTTCGTAAGTAAACTGTTTTTT | CASGLVRGSFVSKLFF
TRBJ2-4 | TRBD2 | 20 | . | TRBV12-5 | TGTGCTAGTGGTTTGCCGAATGGACTAGCGGGCGATATAGCCAAAAACATTCAGTACTTC | CASGLPNGLAGDIAKNIQYF
TRBJ2-7 | . | 16 | . | TRBV21-1 | TGTGCCAGCAGCAAAGGAACATTCGGGATTACCTACGAGCAGTACTTC | CASSKGTFGITYEQYF
TRBJ1-6 | TRBD1 | 17 | . | TRBV4-1 | TGCGCCAGCAGCCAAGAAACAGGGGGTTTCTATAATTCACCCCTCCACTTT | CASSQETGGFYNSPLHF
TRBJ1-6 | TRBD1 | 16 | once | TRBV6-1 | TGTGCCAGCAGTGCACACCGGGACAGGTATAATTCACCCCTCCACTTT | CASSAHRDRYNSPLHF
TRBJ2-3 | . | 16 | . | TRBV4-1 | TGCGCCAGCAAAGGGGTCGGCAGGGCACGCACAGATACGCAGTATTTT | CASKGVGRARTDTQYF
TRBJ2-5 | . | 17 | . | TRBV7-9 | TGTGCCAGCAGCTTGCCGCCCGACAGGCCCCTCAAGGAGACCCAGTACTTC | CASSLPPDRPLKETQYF
TRBJ1-3 | . | 18 | once | TRBV23-1 | TGCGCCAGCAGTCGATTAGGGGATGGGGGAGGAAGTGGAAACACCATATATTTT | CASSRLGDGGGSGNTIYF
TRBJ2-2 | . | 15 | . | TRBV10-2 | TGCGCCAGCAGTTCAGGGGTGGGCTTAACCGGGGAGCTGTTTTTT | CASSSGVGLTGELFF
TRBJ2-7 | TRBD1 | 15 | . | TRBV5-1 | TGCGCCAGCAGCTTGCGACAGGGGGCAGGCTACGAGCAGTACTTC | CASSLRQGAGYEQYF
TRBJ1-3 | . | 14 | . | TRBV9 | TGTGCCAGCAGCGTAGGGGCAGATGGAAACACCATATATTTT | CASSVGADGNTIYF
TRBJ1-1 | . | 13 | once | TRBV7-6 | TGTGCCAGCAGCTTAGAGAGAAACACTGAAGCTTTCTTT | CASSLERNTEAFF
TRBJ2-5 | TRBD2 | 13 | . | TRBV30 | TGTGCCTGGACTAAAGCGGGGGGCCCGACCCAGTACTTC | CAWTKAGGPTQYF
TRBJ2-1 | . | 12 | once | TRBV30 | TGTGCCCGGACCCTAGCGCCCAATGAGCAGTTCTTC | CARTLAPNEQFF
TRBJ2-7 | TRBD2 | 15 | . | TRBV27 | TGTGCCAGCAGTTTACGGGGGGGGTACTACTACGAGCAGTACTTC | CASSLRGGYYYEQYF
TRBJ1-1 | . | 16 | . | TRBV6-6 | TGTGCCAGCAGTTACTCGAGGGGCGGGATGAACACTGAAGCTTTCTTT | CASSYSRGGMNTEAFF
TRBJ2-3 | . | 15 | . | TRBV13 | TGTGCCAGCAGCACAACCCTAGCGAGCACAGATACGCAGTATTTT | CASSTTLASTDTQYF
TRBJ2-1 | . | 13 | . | TRBV7-6 | TGTGCCAGCAGCTTGGGGCTAGGATATGAGCAGTTCTTC | CASSLGLGYEQFF
TRBJ2-7 | . | 12 | . | TRBV5-8 | TGTGCCAGCAGCTTGGTCGGTGACGAGCAGTACTTC | CASSLVGDEQYF
TRBJ1-5 | . | 14 | . | TRBV30 | TGTGCCTGGAGTGCAGGGGTAGATAATCAGCCCCAGCATTTT | CAWSAGVDNQPQHF
TRBJ2-3 | TRBD2 | 17 | . | TRBV5-6 | TGTGCCAGCAGCCCACAGCGGGGGGGCCATGGCACAGATACGCAGTATTTT | CASSPQRGGHGTDTQYF
TRBJ1-5 | . | 15 | . | TRBV5-1 | TGCGCCAGCAACCAGAGGGATTCGGGCATTCAGCCCCAGCATTTT | CASNQRDSGIQPQHF
TRBJ1-3 | TRBD1 | 14 | . | TRBV6-1 | TGTGCCAGCAGTGTGGACAGGGGTGGAAACACCATATATTTT | CASSVDRGGNTIYF
TRBJ2-1 | TRBD1 | 15 | once | TRBV6-5 | TGTGCCAGCAGTTACTCCGGGACAGGGGTCAATGAGCAGTTCTTC | CASSYSGTGVNEQFF
TRBJ1-2 | . | 14 | . | TRBV5-6 | TGTGCCAGCAGCTTGGTGTCAGCGACGGGGGGCTACACCTTC | CASSLVSATGGYTF
TRBJ1-5 | . | 14 | . | TRBV19 | TGTGCCAGCTGGACAGTAAATAGCAATCAGCCCCAGCATTTT | CASWTVNSNQPQHF
TRBJ2-1 | . | 13 | . | TRBV4-2 | TGTGCCAGCAGCCAAGCCTCCCGGGGTGAGCAGTTCTTC | CASSQASRGEQFF
TRBJ2-1 | . | 14 | . | TRBV11-1 | TGTGCCAGCAGCTTCCCTAGCTCCTACAATGAGCAGTTCTTC | CASSFPSSYNEQFF
TRBJ2-1 | TRBD2 | 15 | . | TRBV7-6 | TGTGCCAGCAGCTTACGGGCTAGCGGGAGGCTTGAGCAGTTCTTC | CASSLRASGRLEQFF
TRBJ2-5 | . | 14 | . | TRBV10-1 | TGCGCCAGCAGTGAGTCCCCAAACCAAGAGACCCAGTACTTC | CASSESPNQETQYF
TRBJ1-3 | . | 14 | . | TRBV27 | TGTGCCAGCAGGGGCTCGAGCTCTGGAAACACCATATATTTT | CASRGSSSGNTIYF
TRBJ2-7 | TRBD2 | 17 | . | TRBV5-1 | TGCGCCAGCAGCCCCCTAGCGGGGGGCTCCGCTTTTGCCGAGCAGTACTTC | CASSPLAGGSAFAEQYF
TRBJ1-6 | . | 14 | . | TRBV7-9 | TGTGCCAGCAGCAACGATCCCGGGAATTCACCCCTCCACTTT | CASSNDPGNSPLHF
TRBJ2-1 | TRBD2 | 14 | . | TRBV2 | TGTGCCAGCAGTGATGGACTAGCACACAATGAGCAGTTCTTC | CASSDGLAHNEQFF
TRBJ2-1 | . | 16 | . | TRBV5-1 | TGCGCCAGCAGCCTCTGGGGAGGAACGTCCTACAATGAGCAGTTCTTC | CASSLWGGTSYNEQFF
TRBJ1-2 | . | 13 | . | TRBV6-1 | TGTGCCAGCAGTGAAAACCCCAACTCCGGCTACACCTTC | CASSENPNSGYTF
TRBJ2-3 | TRBD2 | 22 | once | TRBV9 | TGTGCCAGCAGCGTAGAGAAGGGACTAGGGGGGGGGCTCGCGCCTAGCACAGATACGCAGTATTTT | CASSVEKGLGGGLAPSTDTQYF
TRBJ2-7 | . | 14 | . | TRBV5-6 | TGTGCCAGCAGCTTGTTCAATAGTCCCCACGAGCAGTACTTC | CASSLFNSPHEQYF
TRBJ1-6 | . | 14 | once | TRBV27 | TGTGCCAGCAGTCTCCGAGAGTCCAATTCACCCCTCCACTTT | CASSLRESNSPLHF
TRBJ2-1 | TRBD2 | 15 | . | TRBV6-1 | TGTGCCAGCAGTGAAGGACTAGCGGGGGACAGTGAGCAGTTCTTC | CASSEGLAGDSEQFF
TRBJ2-7 | TRBD2 | 16 | . | TRBV4-2 | TGTGCCAGCAGCCAAGGTTTGAATAGCGGGGGCTACGAGCAGTACTTC | CASSQGLNSGGYEQYF
TRBJ1-2 | . | 14 | . | TRBV5-1 | TGCGCCAGCAGCTTGGAGCGGGATACCTATGGCTACACCTTC | CASSLERDTYGYTF
TRBJ2-3 | TRBD2 | 17 | . | TRBV5-6 | TGTGCCAGCAGCAGGACTAGCGGGGGGGAAGTCACAGATACGCAGTATTTT | CASSRTSGGEVTDTQYF
TRBJ2-3 | TRBD2 | 16 | once | TRBV6-6 | TGTGCCAGCACCAGCGGGACTCCGGGACCCACAGATACGCAGTATTTT | CASTSGTPGPTDTQYF
TRBJ2-7 | TRBD2 | 18 | . | TRBV7-9 | TGTGCCAGCAGCTCAGTGCACTCTATAGCGGGAGTCGGGTACGAGCAGTACTTC | CASSSVHSIAGVGYEQYF
TRBJ2-7 | . | 14 | . | TRBV6-1 | TGTGCCAGCAGGGGACTCGACCAAACCTACGAGCAGTACTTC | CASRGLDQTYEQYF
TRBJ2-1 | TRBD2 | 16 | . | TRBV5-1 | TGCGCCAGCAGCTTGGCCCAGAGCGGGGGGGCAAGCGAGCAGTTCTTC | CASSLAQSGGASEQFF
TRBJ2-3 | TRBD2 | 16 | once | TRBV5-4 | TGTGCCAGCAGCTTGGGACTAGCGGGATACACAGATACGCAGTATTTT | CASSLGLAGYTDTQYF